This T cell receptor (beta chain) was obtained from a study of CD8+ T cells in alopecia areata. Study-level information: Percent of scalp involved defined treated patients' severity scores.

The V and J ends lost 3 bases and 6 bases, in that order; junction bases with no gene match: 6. The germline gives CDR1 GTSNPN, CDR2 SVGIG (reference sequence). The CDR3 covers 14 residues. Treatment reported: oral pan-JAK inhibitor, 5-10 mg twice daily. This clone was observed a few times. What it recognizes is unknown. As the sequencing template, cDNA was produced by extracting RNA and reverse transcribing it. Generated by immunoSEQ multiplex PCR, the TCRdb table keeps only in-frame clones and is missing some. Here the sample spans roughly 180,000 clones, roughly 53% being singletons. Study-wide points: Across lesional scalp, and particularly alopecia totalis/universalis, clonality surpassed that of normal scalp. On tofacitinib, scalp and blood still held many of the expanded lesional clones. Among the top 100, expanded CD8+ clones, as well as scalp clonality, were significantly decreased by tofacitinib.

The chain has TRBV30 and TRBJ2-1, with TRBD2 identical over 9 bases. The receptor comes from a human donor with alopecia areata. This specimen was CD8+ T cells sorted from blood, taken at week 24, from a patient treated with tofacitinib. CDR3 region: CAWSPGLASNEQFF. Written as DNA, the CDR3 is TGTGCCTGGAGCCCAGGACTAGCGAGCAATGAGCAGTTCTTC.